These 30 T cell receptor beta chains were sequenced from one sample in a study of blood T cell repertoires in COVID-19. TCRdb's copy holds only in-frame clones and misses some; the assay was immunoSEQ multiplex PCR. The sample yields 200,000 to 250,000 clones, around 90% seen once. Sequencing input: PBMCs or T cells enriched from blood (not recorded which). Source of these receptors: a woman aged 25 to 39 who had recovered from COVID-19.

The CDR3 DNA reads TGTGCCACCCTACACAGGGGGACGGCTGAAGCTTTCTTT. It translates to CATLHRGTAEAFF. This chain uses TRBV6-5 with TRBJ1-1; 8 bases match TRBD1. Germline loops: CDR1 MNHEY, CDR2 SVGAGI. The CDR3 is made up of 13 amino acids. Germline trimming cut 10 bases from V and 6 bases from J; bases unmatched to any gene: 10.

The chain joins TRBV9 to TRBJ2-5; D is perhaps TRBD2 (5 bases). Germline V gives CDR1 SGDLS, CDR2 YYNGEE. Trimming removed 0 bases from V and 2 bases from J, with 8 bases in between. This CDR3 has 14 residues. The CDR3 protein is CASSVAGLQETQYF. CDR3 DNA sequence: TGTGCCAGCAGCGTAGCAGGACTTCAAGAGACCCAGTACTTC.

This clone was seen only once. The V and J genes are TRBV7-5 and TRBJ1-2. TRBV7-5 is noted as a pseudogene. This CDR3 has 13 amino acids. The DNA for the CDR3 is TGTGTCAGAAGCTCTAGACCGACGCTAGGCTACACCTTC. This sequence encodes CVRSSRPTLGYTF.

On this clone itself: A junction end diverges from the germline sequence, so it may reflect a read error. The chain couples TRBV7-3 to TRBJ2-1; 7 bases align to TRBD2. The CDR3 loop spans 17 amino acids. Germline CDR1 and CDR2: SGHTA and FQGTGA. The DNA of the CDR3 is TGTGCCAGCAGCCTAACGGGACTAACAACTAATTACAATGAGCAGTTCTTC. Translation: CASSLTGLTTNYNEQFF.

The gene calls are TRBV5-6 and TRBJ2-7; D possibly corresponds to TRBD2 (5 bases). CDR3 length equals 14 residues. V was trimmed by 4 bases and J by 3 bases, leaving 14 bases between them. The germline gives CDR1 SGHDT, CDR2 YYEEEE. The CDR3 sequence is CASSPGWGVYEQYF. In DNA, the CDR3 is TGTGCCAGCAGCCCGGGGTGGGGAGTCTACGAGCAGTACTTC.

V usage is TRBV27 and J usage is TRBJ1-2, with TRBD1 matching over 10 bases. J lost 3 bases, V lost 5 bases, and 6 bases had no gene match. The CDR3 contains 15 residues. Germline assignment: CDR1 MNHEY and CDR2 SMNVEV (reference sequence). CDR3: CASSGSTGGDYGYTF. In DNA form, the CDR3 reads TGTGCCAGCAGTGGATCGACAGGGGGCGACTATGGCTACACCTTC.

This clone was counted a few times. This chain links TRBV4-1 with TRBJ2-5, with TRBD2 identical over 7 bases. Per the germline V gene, CDR1 is MGHRA and CDR2 is YSYEKL. With 0 bases clipped from V and 5 bases from J, the junction kept 3 bases outside the gene matches. CDR3 size: 14 residues. The CDR3 DNA is TGCGCCAGCAGCCAAGATGACGGGGGGGAGACCCAGTACTTC. Translated: CASSQDDGGETQYF.

V gene TRBV9 combines with J gene TRBJ1-6; 7 bases fit TRBD1. Germline CDR1 reads SGDLS; CDR2 reads YYNGEE. Unmatched junction bases numbered 7, after V lost 4 bases and J lost 9 bases. This CDR3 contains 14 residues. For the CDR3, the DNA is TGTGCCAGCAGCACAGAGACAGGGACTTCACCCCTCCACTTT. Its translation: CASSTETGTSPLHF.

The V call is TRBV5-1, the J call TRBJ2-7, with D maybe TRBD2 (6 bases). CDR1 is SGHRS and CDR2 is YFSETQ in the germline V gene. Trimming pared 0 bases from V and 0 bases from J, leaving 10 bases between. The CDR3 is 15 residues long. The CDR3 region is CASSLEGTDSYEQYF. CDR3 sequence (DNA): TGCGCCAGCAGCTTGGAGGGGACTGACTCCTACGAGCAGTACTTC.

The chain uses TRBV30 and TRBJ2-3, with a weak D call TRBD1 (5 bases). CDR3 length: 14 amino acids. Germline-derived CDR1 and CDR2 are GTSNPN and SVGIG (reference sequence). Trimming pared 3 bases from V and 2 bases from J, leaving 12 bases between. As DNA, the CDR3 is TGTGCCTGGAGGGACACCAAGCACACAGATACGCAGTATTTT. This encodes CAWRDTKHTDTQYF.

The V and J genes are TRBV25-1 and TRBJ1-4, with a weak D call TRBD1 (5 bases). The germline gives CDR1 MGHDK, CDR2 SYGVNS. There are 15 residues in the CDR3. Trimming left V 1 base short and J 2 bases short, with 8 bases between. In DNA form, the CDR3 reads TGTGCCAGCAGTGAATCGGGGGGGACTAATGAAAAACTGTTTTTT. Amino acids: CASSESGGTNEKLFF.

This clone was counted a single time. The chain joins TRBV3-1 (or the pseudogene TRBV3-2) to TRBJ2-5; TRBD2 matches 9 bases. V trimming: 0 bases; J trimming: 2 bases; junction bases outside the gene matches: 7. In germline, CDR1 is LGHDT, CDR2 YNNKEL (reference sequence). The CDR3 contains 17 residues. The CDR3 sequence is CASSQDRASGEQETQYF. In DNA form, the CDR3 reads TGTGCCAGCAGCCAAGATCGGGCTAGCGGGGAACAAGAGACCCAGTACTTC.

CDR3 in DNA: TGTGCCAGCAGCACTAGCGGGGGGGCCATGGGCAAAAACATTCAGTACTTC. Translated: CASSTSGGAMGKNIQYF. This chain joins TRBV7-2 and TRBJ2-4, with 13 bases matching TRBD2. The germline V gene has CDR1 SGHTA and CDR2 FQGNSA. The CDR3 sequence is 17 residues long. Trimming at V came to 5 bases and at J to 3 bases, leaving 7 bases not matched to a gene.

This chain links TRBV6-1 with TRBJ1-5; TRBD1 might be the D (6 bases). V lost 0 bases and J lost 9, with 12 bases in between. CDR1 is MNHNS, CDR2 SASEGT, per germline. This CDR3 region has 14 residues. The CDR3 sequence: CASSEAQGMLPQHF. CDR3 in DNA: TGTGCCAGCAGTGAAGCACAGGGAATGCTGCCCCAGCATTTT.

The chain employs TRBV5-1 and TRBJ2-5; 7 nucleotides agree with TRBD1. The CDR3 loop spans 14 amino acids. The germline gives CDR1 SGHRS, CDR2 YFSETQ. The V segment lost 0 bases and the J segment 4 bases; nucleotides outside the gene matches: 3. The CDR3 nucleotides are TGCGCCAGCAGCTTGGGAGGGGGCTCAGAGACCCAGTACTTC. It yields the protein CASSLGGGSETQYF.

The chain combines TRBV9 with TRBJ2-1; 7 nucleotides line up with TRBD2. From germline, CDR1 is SGDLS and CDR2 YYNGEE. V lost 3 bases to trimming and J lost 7 bases; unmatched junction nucleotides: 7. The CDR3 is 14 residues long. For the CDR3, the DNA is TGTGCCAGCAGCGCCTGGGAGGGGCGAAATGAGCAGTTCTTC. This sequence encodes CASSAWEGRNEQFF. The whole variable domain, filled in from reference TRBV9 and TRBJ2-1, reads DSGVTQTPKHLITATGQRVTLRCSPRSGDLSVYWYQQSLDQGLQFLIQYYNGEERAKGNILERFSAQQFPDLHSELNLSSLELGDSALYFCASSAWEGRNEQFFGPGTRLTVL.

The count of this clone is one. The chain is built from TRBV5-6 and TRBJ2-3; possible D gene TRBD1, 7 bases. The CDR3 is 16 residues long. V gave up 2 bases and J gave up 4 bases, with 17 bases separating them. CDR1 is SGHDT, CDR2 YYEEEE, per germline. For the CDR3, the DNA is TGTGCCAGCAGCTTCTTATGGCAGGGGGAGGCAGATACGCAGTATTTT. It encodes CASSFLWQGEADTQYF. The full variable domain, its missing parts supplied by reference TRBV5-6 and TRBJ2-3, is DAGVTQSPTHLIKTRGQQVTLRCSPKSGHDTVSWYQQALGQGPQFIFQYYEEEERQRGNFPDRFSGHQFPNYSSELNVNALLLGDSALYLCASSFLWQGEADTQYFGPGTRLTVL.

DNA for the CDR3: TGTGCCAGCAGCTTAGCACCGGGGTACGAGCAGTACTTC. Encoded protein: CASSLAPGYEQYF. The J gene is TRBJ2-7, the V gene TRBV11-1; TRBD2 might be the D (5 bases). The CDR3 totals 13 residues. V dropped 0 bases and J dropped 4 bases, with 7 bases sitting between them. The germline V gene encodes CDR1 SGHAT and CDR2 FQDESV (reference sequence). Looking up the rest from reference TRBV11-1 and TRBJ2-7 gives the full variable domain: EAEVAQSPRYKITEKSQAVAFWCDPISGHATLYWYRQILGQGPELLVQFQDESVVDDSQLPKDRFSAERLKGVDSTLKIQPAELGDSAMYLCASSLAPGYEQYFGPGTRLTVT.

The J gene is TRBJ1-2, the V gene TRBV6-5; perhaps TRBD1 as D (5 bases). This CDR3 has 16 residues. V lost 0 bases, J lost 7 bases, and 18 bases lay in between. Per germline, CDR1 MNHEY and CDR2 SVGAGI. CDR3 protein: CASSYSTNSGAAGYTF. The CDR3 DNA reads as TGTGCCAGCAGTTACTCAACAAACAGTGGGGCTGCTGGCTACACCTTC.

In the case of this clone: This CDR3 is also generated by other DNA sequences in the sample. The chain links TRBV3-1 (or the pseudogene TRBV3-2) to TRBJ2-1; D may be TRBD1 (5 bases). V was trimmed by 4 bases and J by 1 base, leaving 11 bases between them. This CDR3 contains 15 residues. CDR1 LGHDT and CDR2 YNNKEL come from the germline V gene (reference sequence). This chain's CDR3 is CASSPDSSSYNEQFF. The CDR3 DNA follows: TGTGCCAGCAGCCCCGACAGTTCATCCTACAATGAGCAGTTCTTC.

The chain combines TRBV9 with TRBJ1-2, with 10 bases fitting TRBD1. The CDR3 runs to 14 residues. Germline CDR1 is SGDLS and CDR2 is YYNGEE. With 0 bases clipped from V and 13 bases from J, the junction kept 9 bases outside the gene matches. CDR3 sequence (DNA): TGTGCCAGCAGCGTAGCCGGGACAGGGGAGGTCGGCACCTTC. This codes for CASSVAGTGEVGTF. Looking up the rest from reference TRBV9 and TRBJ1-2 gives the full variable domain: DSGVTQTPKHLITATGQRVTLRCSPRSGDLSVYWYQQSLDQGLQFLIQYYNGEERAKGNILERFSAQQFPDLHSELNLSSLELGDSALYFCASSVAGTGEVGTFGSGTRLTVV.

The chain employs TRBV19 and TRBJ2-7; the D is unclear. V was shortened by 4 bases and J by 2 bases, with 3 bases between the two germline ends. CDR3 length equals 11 residues. The germline CDR1 and CDR2 sequences are LNHDA and SQIVND (reference sequence). The CDR3 is CASSNTYEQYF. Here the CDR3 DNA reads TGTGCCAGTAGTAACACCTACGAGCAGTACTTC.

The rearrangement uses TRBV5-1 and TRBJ1-2; 8 bases agree with TRBD1. V dropped 1 base and J dropped 6; count of bases not matched to a gene: 2. The CDR3 is made up of 13 amino acids. Germline V gene lookup returns CDR1 SGHRS and CDR2 YFSETQ. The chain's CDR3 is CASSLQGADGYTF. CDR3 nucleotides: TGCGCCAGCAGCTTGCAGGGGGCTGATGGCTACACCTTC.

The chain combines TRBV7-9 with TRBJ2-3; TRBD2 aligns across 7 bases. This CDR3 comprises 15 residues. The ends lost 3 bases at V and 4 bases at J; junction bases unmatched: 7. The germline CDR1 and CDR2 sequences are SEHNR and FQNEAQ (reference sequence). Here the CDR3 reads CASSFDGGTADTQYF. The CDR3 DNA sequence: TGTGCCAGCAGCTTCGACGGGGGGACCGCAGATACGCAGTATTTT. Looking up the rest from reference TRBV7-9 and TRBJ2-3 gives the full variable domain: DTGVSQNPRHKITKRGQNVTFRCDPISEHNRLYWYRQTLGQGPEFLTYFQNEAQLEKSRLLSDRFSAERPKGSFSTLEIQRTEQGDSAMYLCASSFDGGTADTQYFGPGTRLTVL.

This clone is a singleton in its sample. Different DNA sequences within this sample yield the same CDR3. This chain joins TRBV11-2 and TRBJ1-1, with D hard to call. The V and J ends lost 0 bases and 1 base respectively, with 6 bases between them. This CDR3 has 14 residues. Germline CDR1 is SGHAT and CDR2 is FQNNGV. CDR3 protein: CASSLDPGNTEAFF. The CDR3 bases are TGTGCCAGCAGCTTAGATCCAGGGAACACTGAAGCTTTCTTT.

This chain uses TRBV18 with TRBJ2-1; D unclear. The CDR3 spans 16 residues. Per the germline V gene, CDR1 is KGHSH and CDR2 is LQKENI. V was cut by 1 base and J by 7 bases, with 17 bases left in between. In nucleotides, the CDR3 is TGTGCCAGCTCACCACAGGCAGGATCTTTTGGGAATGAGCAGTTCTTC. It codes for CASSPQAGSFGNEQFF.

V gene TRBV10-3 combines with J gene TRBJ2-2; possible D gene TRBD2, 6 bases. This CDR3 is built from 14 residues. Trimming cost V 7 bases and J 5 bases, with 14 bases left between them. CDR1 is ENHRY, CDR2 SYGVKD, per germline. The CDR3 bases are TGTGCCATCACGGGGGACCTCCGGACCGGGGAGCTGTTTTTT. It translates to CAITGDLRTGELFF.

V gene TRBV15 combines with J gene TRBJ2-1; 12 bases line up with TRBD2. The CDR3 runs 16 residues. V lost 4 bases and J lost 6; bases outside the gene matches: 7. Germline V gives CDR1 LNHNV, CDR2 YYDKDF (reference sequence). CDR3: CATSIRLAGVGNEQFF. The CDR3 nucleotides are TGTGCCACCAGCATTAGACTAGCGGGGGTAGGCAATGAGCAGTTCTTC.

The rearrangement uses TRBV7-9 and TRBJ1-1; D is unresolved. V was clipped by 7 bases and J by 7 bases, with 10 bases between them. Germline lookup yields CDR1 SEHNR and CDR2 FQNEAQ (reference sequence). The length of the CDR3 is 11 residues. CDR3 loop: CASKIAVEAFF. For the CDR3, the DNA is TGTGCCAGCAAAATAGCGGTTGAAGCTTTCTTT.

The chain links TRBV19 to TRBJ2-7; 11 bases agree with TRBD1. The CDR3 runs to 16 residues. V was pared by 5 bases and J by 2 bases, with 8 bases of the junction left unmatched. Per the germline V gene, CDR1 is LNHDA and CDR2 is SQIVND (reference sequence). In DNA form, the CDR3 reads TGTGCCAGTAGTTCGCCCGGGACAGGGGGGACCTACGAGCAGTACTTC. Its translation: CASSSPGTGGTYEQYF. The variable domain in full, with the rest retrieved from reference TRBV19 and TRBJ2-7, is DGGITQSPKYLFRKEGQNVTLSCEQNLNHDAMYWYRQDPGQGLRLIYYSQIVNDFQKGDIAEGYSVSREKKESFPLTVTSAQKNPTAFYLCASSSPGTGGTYEQYFGPGTRLTVT.